Presented here are 27 T cell receptor beta chains from one specimen sequenced in a study of T cells in Graves' hyperthyroidism and ophthalmopathy. RNA transcripts served as the template for amplifying TCR beta CDR3 regions. The primer set for the first-round RT-PCR of the TCR CDR3 was HTBI. Using its own MiXCR run on the multiplex PCR reads, TCRdb lists one record per CDR3 protein. The data hold about 520,000 distinct CDR3 sequences, with approximately 25% observed a single time. The sequenced sample was blood. The receptor source for this set is a woman in her twenties or thirties with Graves' ophthalmopathy.

This clonotype came up many times. The V gene is TRBV6-5, the J gene TRBJ2-2, with D tentatively TRBD1 or TRBD2 (5 bases each). This CDR3 comprises 13 residues. The germline V gene has CDR1 MNHEY and CDR2 SVGAGI. V lost 8 bases to trimming and J lost 6 bases, with 13 bases between them. The CDR3 sequence is CASQGVGAGELFF. The CDR3 DNA sequence: TGTGCCAGCCAGGGAGTAGGGGCCGGGGAGCTGTTTTTT.

Ten or more counts support this clonotype. The V gene is TRBV5-4, the J gene TRBJ2-7; D perhaps matches TRBD1 (7 bases). CDR1 is SGHNT, CDR2 YYREEE, per germline (reference sequence). The V gene lost 1 base and the J gene lost 4 bases, with 15 bases spanning the gap. The CDR3 totals 15 residues. Here the CDR3 DNA reads TGTGCCAGCAGCTTGCGAGGGGGCGCGGGGTACGAGCAGTACTTC. It translates to CASSLRGGAGYEQYF.

This clonotype was recorded many times. The V call is TRBV12-3 or TRBV12-4, the J call TRBJ1-2; TRBD1 aligns across 7 bases. The V gene end was trimmed by 1 base and the J gene end by 7 bases; junction bases not matched to a gene: 6. The CDR3 contains 14 residues. The CDR3 DNA reads TGTGCCAGCAGTTTAGATCTTGCAGGGGGTGGCTACACCTTC. Amino acids: CASSLDLAGGGYTF.

This clonotype appeared many times. The chain is built from TRBV6-5 and TRBJ1-5; 8 bases are shared with TRBD1. V dropped 6 bases and J dropped 1; count of bases not matched to a gene: 5. This CDR3 spans 15 amino acids. CDR1 MNHEY and CDR2 SVGAGI come from the germline V gene. DNA of the CDR3: TGTGCCAGCAGGCCTAACAGGGGGAGCAATCAGCCCCAGCATTTT. Amino acid sequence: CASRPNRGSNQPQHF.

This clonotype appeared many times. As DNA, the CDR3 is TGTGCCACCAGCAGAGACGTAGGTCTCCAAGAGACCCAGTACTTC. As protein: CATSRDVGLQETQYF. This chain links TRBV15 with TRBJ2-5, with D unclear. The V gene lost 0 bases and the J gene lost 1 base, with 9 bases spanning the gap. The CDR3 totals 15 residues. Germline V gene lookup returns CDR1 LNHNV and CDR2 YYDKDF (reference sequence).

This clonotype was seen only a few times. This chain uses TRBV6-2 or TRBV6-3 with TRBJ1-5; D is ambiguous. The V gene lost 5 bases and the J gene lost 4 bases, with 9 bases spanning the gap. Germline CDR1 and CDR2: MNHEY and SVGEGT. The CDR3 extends over 13 amino acids. The CDR3 region is CASSTTRNQPQHF. The DNA of the CDR3 is TGTGCCAGCAGTACAACAAGAAATCAGCCCCAGCATTTT.

This clonotype was seen at least ten times. The gene calls are TRBV20-1 and TRBJ1-5; a possible D gene is TRBD1 (5 bases). V shed 5 bases and J shed 5 bases, with 13 bases lying between them. Germline lookup yields CDR1 DFQATT and CDR2 SNEGSKA (reference sequence). CDR3 length: 13 amino acids. The CDR3 here is CSASDRDHQPQHF. The CDR3 DNA sequence: TGCAGTGCTTCCGACAGAGACCATCAGCCCCAGCATTTT.

This clonotype was picked up many times. The J gene is TRBJ2-2, the V gene TRBV11-2; D is undetermined. The germline V gene has CDR1 SGHAT and CDR2 FQNNGV. The V end was cut by 2 bases, the J end by 0 bases, with 4 bases between. CDR3 size: 14 residues. The CDR3 spells CASSLQPNTGELFF. The CDR3 DNA is TGTGCCAGCAGCTTACAGCCGAACACCGGGGAGCTGTTTTTT. The complete variable domain, with remaining parts taken from reference TRBV11-2 and TRBJ2-2, reads EAGVAQSPRYKIIEKRQSVAFWCNPISGHATLYWYQQILGQGPKLLIQFQNNGVVDDSQLPKDRFSAERLKGVDSTLKIQPAKLEDSAVYLCASSLQPNTGELFFGEGSRLTVL.

Many counts were recorded for this clonotype. The chain couples TRBV7-2 to TRBJ2-7; D is possibly TRBD2 (6 bases). The length of the CDR3 is 15 residues. Germline V gene sequence: CDR1 SGHTA, CDR2 FQGNSA. V dropped 1 base and J dropped 7 bases, with 17 bases sitting between them. Written as DNA, the CDR3 is TGTGCCAGCAGCTTAGTGGCAGGGACTCCCCTTGAGCAGTACTTC. It specifies CASSLVAGTPLEQYF.

This clonotype was counted many times. This sequence joins TRBV12-3 or TRBV12-4 and TRBJ2-7; possible D gene TRBD1, 5 bases. The CDR3 consists of 17 residues. Trimming pared 1 base from V and 5 bases from J, leaving 21 bases between. The CDR3 region is CASSLEGNTGWADEQYF. In DNA, the CDR3 is TGTGCCAGCAGTTTAGAGGGTAACACAGGCTGGGCTGACGAGCAGTACTTC.

In its sample, this clonotype was seen many times. CDR3 sequence reads: CASSSDRAASGELFF. CDR3 sequence (DNA): TGTGCCAGCAGTTCGGACAGGGCAGCCTCCGGGGAGCTGTTTTTT. The chain couples TRBV6-5 to TRBJ2-2, with TRBD1 matching over 8 bases. Germline V gene lookup returns CDR1 MNHEY and CDR2 SVGAGI. The CDR3 extends over 15 amino acids. J gave up 6 bases and V 4 bases, and 7 bases lay outside the gene matches.

This clonotype was seen many times. The chain links TRBV20-1 to TRBJ2-7; the match to TRBD2 covers 13 bases. V dropped 8 bases and J dropped 3; count of bases not matched to a gene: 4. CDR3 size: 13 residues. Germline CDR1 and CDR2: DFQATT and SNEGSKA (reference sequence). The DNA for the CDR3 is TGCAGTTCCCGGACTAGCGGGGGCTACGAGCAGTACTTC. This sequence encodes CSSRTSGGYEQYF.

Ten or more counts support this clonotype. The chain has TRBV6-2 or TRBV6-3 and TRBJ2-7; D is undetermined. The CDR3 totals 15 residues. Germline V lookup: CDR1 MNHEY, CDR2 SVGEGT. V was cut by 2 bases and J by 0 bases, with 11 bases left in between. CDR3 sequence (DNA): TGTGCCAGCAGTTACACGGACGCTAGCTCCTACGAGCAGTACTTC. It yields the protein CASSYTDASSYEQYF.

The rearrangement links TRBV28 to TRBJ2-7; D is possibly TRBD1 or TRBD2 (5 bases each). From germline, CDR1 is MDHEN and CDR2 SYDVKM. V shed 7 bases and J shed 3 bases, with 16 bases lying between them. The CDR3 totals 14 residues. As DNA, the CDR3 is TGTGCCAGCAAATACACCGGGACGCACTACGAGCAGTACTTC. Its protein is CASKYTGTHYEQYF. The whole variable domain, remainder taken from reference TRBV28 and TRBJ2-7, is DVKVTQSSRYLVKRTGEKVFLECVQDMDHENMFWYRQDPGLGLRLIYFSYDVKMKEKGDIPEGYSVSREKKERFSLILESASTNQTSMYLCASKYTGTHYEQYFGPGTRLTVT.

The sample holds many counts of this clonotype. The V and J genes are TRBV11-2 and TRBJ2-5, with D hard to call. The V end lost 5 bases, the J end lost 7 bases, and 20 bases lay between the germline ends. The CDR3 covers 15 residues. The germline V gene encodes CDR1 SGHAT and CDR2 FQNNGV. Here the CDR3 reads CASSGSLVLGGTQYF. Written as DNA, the CDR3 is TGTGCCAGCAGCGGAAGTTTGGTGCTAGGCGGGACCCAGTACTTC.

This clonotype appeared many times. This chain connects TRBV6-5 to TRBJ2-2; 9 bases agree with TRBD1. Germline V CDR1 and CDR2: MNHEY, SVGAGI. CDR3 length: 15 amino acids. J lost 6 bases, V lost 7 bases, and 9 bases had no gene match. The CDR3 DNA reads as TGTGCCAGCAATCCGGGACAGGGTGTGGCCGGGGAGCTGTTTTTT. Residues: CASNPGQGVAGELFF.

There are many counts of this clonotype. The V call is TRBV20-1, the J call TRBJ2-5, with no clear D. The CDR3 loop spans 11 amino acids. The germline V gene encodes CDR1 DFQATT and CDR2 SNEGSKA (reference sequence). Trimming left V 6 bases short and J 3 bases short, with 8 bases between. CDR3: CSARLEETQYF. CDR3 bases: TGCAGTGCCAGGCTAGAAGAGACCCAGTACTTC.

The chain recombines TRBV20-1 with TRBJ1-2; D might be TRBD1 (5 bases). Trimming removed 5 bases from V and 3 bases from J, with 13 bases in between. Germline V gene sequence: CDR1 DFQATT, CDR2 SNEGSKA (reference sequence). This CDR3 is built from 13 residues. Here the CDR3 reads CSAAPGTHYGYTF. The CDR3 DNA reads TGCAGTGCTGCCCCCGGGACTCACTATGGCTACACCTTC.

A note on this clonotype: Relative to the germline gene, one junction end is altered; a read error may explain this. This chain connects TRBV6-1 to TRBJ1-1, with D possibly matching TRBD1 (5 bases). Germline values: CDR1 MNHNS, CDR2 SASEGT. The CDR3 is made up of 14 amino acids. This CDR3 reads CASSPRQRNTEAFF. Written as DNA, the CDR3 is TGTGCCAGCAGCCCTCGACAGAGGAACACTGAAGCTTTTTTT.

The sample holds a few counts of this clonotype. The V gene is TRBV12-3 or TRBV12-4, the J gene TRBJ2-7; 7 bases fit TRBD1. V shed 2 bases, J shed 6 bases, and the junction held 10 bases outside the gene matches. The CDR3 covers 15 residues. This chain's CDR3 is CASSLSGTERGEQYF. CDR3 bases: TGTGCCAGCAGTTTAAGTGGGACAGAGCGAGGCGAGCAGTACTTC.

The table lists this clonotype with many counts. This chain joins TRBV12-3 or TRBV12-4 and TRBJ2-2, with 9 bases lining up with TRBD1. V lost 5 bases, J lost 6 bases, and 13 bases stayed unmatched. CDR3 size: 17 residues. CDR3 DNA sequence: TGTGCCAGCAGTCCCACCCAGGGGACAGGGCGTGCCGGGGAGCTGTTTTTT. It yields the protein CASSPTQGTGRAGELFF.

Many counts were recorded for this clonotype. Here the CDR3 reads CASSAVQRSYGYTF. The CDR3 DNA follows: TGTGCCAGTAGTGCCGTACAGAGAAGCTATGGCTACACCTTC. V gene TRBV19 combines with J gene TRBJ1-2, with D unclear. Germline V gene sequence: CDR1 LNHDA, CDR2 SQIVND (reference sequence). Trimming shortened V by 5 bases and J by 4 bases, and 14 bases separated the two germline ends. The length of the CDR3 is 14 residues.

In its sample, this clonotype was seen many times. This chain connects TRBV27 to TRBJ2-7; a weak D match, TRBD2 (6 bases). The CDR3 sequence is 15 residues long. V lost 4 bases and J lost 7, with 20 bases in between. CDR1 is MNHEY, CDR2 SMNVEV, per germline (reference sequence). The DNA of the CDR3 is TGTGCCAGCAGTTCATACCCTCCGGGAGAAAGGGAGCAGTACTTC. Translating gives CASSSYPPGEREQYF.

This clonotype was picked up many times. The genes are TRBV6-1 and TRBJ2-5, with D possibly matching TRBD1 (6 bases). This CDR3 has 15 amino acids. The V and J ends lost 10 bases and 5 bases respectively, with 23 bases between them. Germline-derived CDR1 and CDR2 are MNHNS and SASEGT. CDR3 sequence: CATQAGTPRVETQYF. As DNA, the CDR3 is TGTGCCACACAAGCCGGGACACCTCGAGTGGAGACCCAGTACTTC.

Concerning this clonotype: The CDR3 ends on some other residue instead of the conserved phenylalanine or tryptophan, so this is likely a read error. V usage is TRBV4-1 and J usage is TRBJ1-1; 7 positions agree with TRBD1. The germline V gene has CDR1 MGHRA and CDR2 YSYEKL. V gave up 0 bases and J gave up 1 base; unmatched junction bases: 8. The CDR3 has 17 amino acids. In DNA form, the CDR3 reads TGCGCCAGCAGCCAAGATCGGACCGGGACAGAGAACACTGAAGCTTTCTTG. Protein: CASSQDRTGTENTEAFL.

This clonotype was seen more than once but under ten times. The genes are TRBV18 and TRBJ2-2, with D possibly called TRBD1 or TRBD2 (6 bases each). The ends were cut back, 1 base at V and 3 bases at J, with 12 bases in the middle. The CDR3 runs 16 residues. The germline CDR1 and CDR2 sequences are KGHSH and LQKENI. The CDR3 DNA sequence: TGTGCCAGCTCACCACGCCCGGGGGCCGACACCGGGGAGCTGTTTTTT. Translated: CASSPRPGADTGELFF.

In this sample, this clonotype turned up a few times. The chain employs TRBV30 and TRBJ2-5; D is unclear. CDR3 length equals 13 residues. Germline assignment: CDR1 GTSNPN and CDR2 SVGIG (reference sequence). V was cut by 3 bases and J by 4 bases, with 12 bases left in between. CDR3 amino acids: CAWRTDLAETQYF. The CDR3 bases are TGTGCCTGGAGGACCGACCTGGCAGAGACCCAGTACTTC.